This is a list of T cell receptor beta chains from one sample in a study of blood T cells in healthy people across ages. TCRdb redid the calling of the 5' RACE reads with MiXCR, one entry per CDR3 protein. Found here are around 1,800,000 distinct CDR3 sequences, about 39% of them singletons; the top ten hold roughly 23%. Material for sequencing was blood. The receptors stem from a human donor in good health. Both conserved end residues are part of each CDR3. Each record gives: V gene, J gene, clone size, D gene, CDR3 protein, CDR3 DNA. A D gene is named only where the DNA matches it firmly. Where a row states a size, it is once, few, many or the class of an expanded clone; other rows omit it.

V gene: TRBV4-3
J gene: TRBJ1-2
clone size: few
D gene: NA
CDR3 protein: CASSQGTSDRGGYTF
CDR3 DNA: TGCGCCAGCAGCCAAGGGACGTCGGACAGAGGGGGCTACACCTTC

V gene: TRBV7-9
J gene: TRBJ2-5
clone size: once
D gene: TRBD2
CDR3 protein: CASGISGEIETQYF
CDR3 DNA: TGTGCCAGCGGAATTAGCGGGGAGATCGAGACCCAGTACTTC

V gene: TRBV6-1
J gene: TRBJ2-3
clone size: few
D gene: TRBD2
CDR3 protein: CASGSGTSGFTSTDTQYF
CDR3 DNA: TGTGCCAGCGGCTCGGGGACTAGCGGATTCACTAGCACAGATACGCAGTATTTT

V gene: TRBV12-3/TRBV12-4
J gene: TRBJ1-4
clone size: NA
D gene: NA
CDR3 protein: CASRYSGSANEKLFF
CDR3 DNA: TGTGCCAGCAGATATTCGGGATCGGCTAATGAAAAACTGTTTTTT

V gene: TRBV18
J gene: TRBJ1-5
clone size: NA
D gene: NA
CDR3 protein: CASSQGTNQPQHF
CDR3 DNA: TGTGCCAGCTCACAAGGGACCAATCAGCCCCAGCATTTT

V gene: TRBV11-2
J gene: TRBJ2-7
clone size: NA
D gene: TRBD1
CDR3 protein: CASSGGGQGVWVVYEQYF
CDR3 DNA: TGTGCCAGCAGCGGCGGTGGACAGGGGGTTTGGGTAGTCTACGAGCAGTACTTC

V gene: TRBV4-2
J gene: TRBJ2-7
clone size: few
D gene: TRBD1
CDR3 protein: CASSQGDRGTREQYF
CDR3 DNA: TGTGCCAGCAGCCAAGGTGACAGGGGCACTCGCGAGCAGTACTTC

V gene: TRBV27
J gene: TRBJ2-7
clone size: many
D gene: NA
CDR3 protein: CASGLPYEQYF
CDR3 DNA: TGTGCCAGCGGGTTGCCCTACGAGCAGTACTTC

V gene: TRBV20-1
J gene: TRBJ1-2
clone size: NA
D gene: NA
CDR3 protein: CSASGARGYTF
CDR3 DNA: TGCAGTGCTAGTGGGGCGCGTGGCTACACCTTC

V gene: TRBV27
J gene: TRBJ2-1
clone size: NA
D gene: NA
CDR3 protein: CASSLFVAVPYNEQFF
CDR3 DNA: TGTGCCAGCAGTTTATTCGTAGCGGTACCCTACAATGAGCAGTTCTTC

V gene: TRBV5-1
J gene: TRBJ2-1
clone size: many
D gene: TRBD2
CDR3 protein: CASSLAIAGDYNEQFF
CDR3 DNA: TGCGCCAGCAGCTTGGCCATAGCGGGGGACTACAATGAGCAGTTCTTC

V gene: TRBV5-1
J gene: TRBJ2-1
clone size: few
D gene: TRBD2
CDR3 protein: CASSLVTSGDSQIYNEQFF
CDR3 DNA: TGCGCCAGCAGCTTGGTGACTAGCGGGGACTCCCAGATATACAATGAGCAGTTCTTC

V gene: TRBV12-3/TRBV12-4
J gene: TRBJ1-1
clone size: NA
D gene: TRBD1
CDR3 protein: CASRNQGVAEAFF
CDR3 DNA: TGTGCCAGCAGAAACCAGGGGGTTGCTGAAGCTTTCTTT

V gene: TRBV3-1
J gene: TRBJ2-5
clone size: NA
D gene: TRBD2
CDR3 protein: CASSQFLAGDLTQYF
CDR3 DNA: TGTGCCAGCAGCCAATTCCTAGCGGGGGATCTAACCCAGTACTTC

V gene: TRBV3-1
J gene: TRBJ2-7
clone size: NA
D gene: NA
CDR3 protein: CASSQGSLSWEQYF
CDR3 DNA: TGTGCCAGCAGCCAAGGGTCCCTCTCTTGGGAGCAGTACTTC

V gene: TRBV7-6
J gene: TRBJ2-7
clone size: few
D gene: NA
CDR3 protein: CASSFGGRRNEQYF
CDR3 DNA: TGTGCCAGCAGCTTCGGGGGTAGGAGAAACGAGCAGTACTTC

V gene: TRBV9
J gene: TRBJ1-2
clone size: NA
D gene: NA
CDR3 protein: CASSDGTGYGYTF
CDR3 DNA: TGTGCCAGCAGCGACGGAACAGGCTATGGCTACACCTTC

V gene: TRBV5-6
J gene: TRBJ1-5
clone size: NA
D gene: NA
CDR3 protein: CASSLMGRREQPQHF
CDR3 DNA: TGTGCCAGCAGCTTGATGGGTCGGCGGGAACAGCCCCAGCATTTT

V gene: TRBV28
J gene: TRBJ1-2
clone size: NA
D gene: NA
CDR3 protein: CASLRGVDGYTF
CDR3 DNA: TGTGCCAGCCTAAGGGGGGTAGATGGCTACACCTTC

V gene: TRBV12-3/TRBV12-4
J gene: TRBJ2-1
clone size: few
D gene: NA
CDR3 protein: CASTGGPLYNEQFF
CDR3 DNA: TGTGCCAGCACGGGGGGCCCGTTATACAATGAGCAGTTCTTC

V gene: TRBV20-1
J gene: TRBJ2-7
clone size: many
D gene: NA
CDR3 protein: CSARDRLVGRDEQYF
CDR3 DNA: TGCAGTGCTAGAGATCGTCTAGTCGGGAGAGACGAGCAGTACTTC

V gene: TRBV3-1
J gene: TRBJ1-1
clone size: few
D gene: NA
CDR3 protein: CASSQVYGHFEAFF
CDR3 DNA: TGTGCCAGCAGCCAAGTTTACGGACATTTCGAAGCTTTCTTT

V gene: TRBV27
J gene: TRBJ1-1
clone size: few
D gene: NA
CDR3 protein: CASSPRGARYAAFF
CDR3 DNA: TGTGCCAGCAGTCCACGTGGGGCACGCTACGCAGCTTTCTTT

V gene: TRBV5-1
J gene: TRBJ2-5
clone size: few
D gene: NA
CDR3 protein: CASSAGQHQETQYF
CDR3 DNA: TGCGCCAGCAGCGCGGGACAGCACCAAGAGACCCAGTACTTC

V gene: TRBV4-2
J gene: TRBJ2-7
clone size: few
D gene: NA
CDR3 protein: CASSQDAFMAYEQYF
CDR3 DNA: TGTGCCAGCAGCCAAGACGCCTTTATGGCGTACGAGCAGTACTTC

V gene: TRBV7-8
J gene: TRBJ2-3
clone size: NA
D gene: NA
CDR3 protein: CASSYTGWDTQYF
CDR3 DNA: TGTGCCAGCAGCTATACAGGGTGGGATACGCAGTATTTT

V gene: TRBV7-2
J gene: TRBJ2-4
clone size: NA
D gene: NA
CDR3 protein: CASSADRDLAIQYF
CDR3 DNA: TGTGCCAGCAGCGCCGACAGAGACCTAGCCATTCAGTACTTC

V gene: TRBV20-1
J gene: TRBJ1-5
clone size: NA
D gene: NA
CDR3 protein: CRDSRQSYSNQPQHF
CDR3 DNA: TGCAGGGACTCCCGACAATCTTATAGCAATCAGCCCCAGCATTTT

V gene: TRBV20-1
J gene: TRBJ2-5
clone size: few
D gene: NA
CDR3 protein: CSHFQLDETQYF
CDR3 DNA: TGCAGTCACTTTCAATTGGATGAGACCCAGTACTTC

V gene: TRBV28
J gene: TRBJ2-5
clone size: NA
D gene: TRBD1
CDR3 protein: CATIARGDSQETQYF
CDR3 DNA: TGTGCCACCATCGCAAGAGGGGACAGCCAAGAGACCCAGTACTTC

V gene: TRBV6-4
J gene: TRBJ2-3
clone size: many
D gene: TRBD2
CDR3 protein: CASSDSTGGPTDTQYF
CDR3 DNA: TGTGCCAGCAGTGACTCTACGGGGGGGCCTACAGATACGCAGTATTTT

V gene: TRBV7-8
J gene: TRBJ2-7
clone size: many
D gene: TRBD2
CDR3 protein: CASSRTSGEQYF
CDR3 DNA: TGTGCCAGCAGCAGAACTAGCGGGGAGCAGTACTTC

V gene: TRBV4-2
J gene: TRBJ1-1
clone size: few
D gene: TRBD1
CDR3 protein: CASSPSSGQVNTEAFF
CDR3 DNA: TGTGCCAGCAGCCCCTCCTCCGGACAGGTTAACACCGAAGCTTTCTTT

V gene: TRBV6-1
J gene: TRBJ1-5
clone size: NA
D gene: NA
CDR3 protein: CASSDGQSGRPQHF
CDR3 DNA: TGTGCCAGCAGTGATGGACAGTCCGGGCGGCCCCAGCATTTT

V gene: TRBV20-1
J gene: TRBJ2-3
clone size: few
D gene: TRBD1
CDR3 protein: CSAKDWTGPDTQYF
CDR3 DNA: TGCAGTGCCAAAGACTGGACAGGTCCAGATACGCAGTATTTT

V gene: TRBV7-9
J gene: TRBJ2-1
clone size: few
D gene: TRBD1
CDR3 protein: CASSPWGDRGPNEQFF
CDR3 DNA: TGTGCCAGCAGCCCCTGGGGGGACAGGGGGCCTAATGAGCAGTTCTTC

V gene: TRBV4-3
J gene: TRBJ1-2
clone size: few
D gene: NA
CDR3 protein: CASSQDRWGRDNYGYTF
CDR3 DNA: TGCGCCAGCAGCCAAGATCGCTGGGGGCGCGATAACTATGGCTACACCTTC

V gene: TRBV2
J gene: TRBJ2-5
clone size: few
D gene: NA
CDR3 protein: CASSDYVQQYF
CDR3 DNA: TGTGCCAGCAGTGATTATGTCCAGCAGTACTTC

V gene: TRBV7-8
J gene: TRBJ2-5
clone size: NA
D gene: TRBD2
CDR3 protein: CASSLRPSGGEETQYF
CDR3 DNA: TGTGCCAGCAGCTTACGACCTAGCGGGGGTGAAGAGACCCAGTACTTC

V gene: TRBV7-2
J gene: TRBJ2-5
clone size: NA
D gene: NA
CDR3 protein: CASSPGRSLETQYF
CDR3 DNA: TGTGCCAGCAGCCCCGGGCGCTCCCTAGAGACCCAGTACTTC

V gene: TRBV12-3/TRBV12-4
J gene: TRBJ1-4
clone size: NA
D gene: TRBD1
CDR3 protein: CASSFSGTGDEKLFF
CDR3 DNA: TGTGCCAGCAGTTTTAGCGGAACAGGGGATGAAAAACTGTTTTTT

V gene: TRBV7-2
J gene: TRBJ2-5
clone size: NA
D gene: NA
CDR3 protein: CASSLVSQGGGETQYF
CDR3 DNA: TGTGCCAGCAGCTTAGTCAGCCAGGGAGGTGGGGAGACCCAGTACTTC

V gene: TRBV20-1
J gene: TRBJ2-2
clone size: NA
D gene: TRBD2
CDR3 protein: CSASRASGGVTGELFF
CDR3 DNA: TGCAGTGCTAGTCGGGCTAGCGGGGGAGTCACCGGGGAGCTGTTTTTT

V gene: TRBV6-5
J gene: TRBJ1-2
clone size: NA
D gene: NA
CDR3 protein: CASSLGVGPEDGYTF
CDR3 DNA: TGTGCCAGCAGCCTCGGTGTGGGGCCGGAGGATGGCTACACCTTC

V gene: TRBV28
J gene: TRBJ2-1
clone size: few
D gene: NA
CDR3 protein: CASSLPQGNYNEQFF
CDR3 DNA: TGTGCCAGCAGTTTACCACAGGGAAACTACAATGAGCAGTTCTTC

V gene: TRBV10-3
J gene: TRBJ1-1
clone size: NA
D gene: NA
CDR3 protein: CARTANTEAFF
CDR3 DNA: TGTGCCAGAACAGCGAACACTGAAGCTTTCTTT

V gene: TRBV9
J gene: TRBJ1-4
clone size: few
D gene: NA
CDR3 protein: CASSVGQTEKLFF
CDR3 DNA: TGTGCCAGCAGCGTAGGACAGACTGAAAAACTGTTTTTT

V gene: TRBV9
J gene: TRBJ2-1
clone size: NA
D gene: TRBD2
CDR3 protein: CASSVGLAGENEQFF
CDR3 DNA: TGTGCCAGCAGCGTAGGCCTAGCGGGGGAAAATGAGCAGTTCTTC